Below, 29 T cell receptor beta chains from the same sample are listed, as sequenced in a study of T cell repertoires in cytomegalovirus infection. These TCRs' antigens remain unknown. One entry per CDR3 protein results from TCRdb running MiXCR on the reads. The sample includes hundreds of thousands of distinct CDR3 sequences, about 42% of them seen just once. The specimen comprised cultured PBMCs, sampled from culture after CMV antigen stimulation. The receptors originated from a human donor in good health (CMV status not recorded). Some clones in this sample may be carry-over from other donors' samples.

This chain links TRBV5-1 with TRBJ1-1, with D unresolved. The CDR3 loop spans 15 amino acids. Trimming shortened V by 4 bases and J by 1 base, and 14 bases separated the two germline ends. Germline loops: CDR1 SGHRS, CDR2 YFSETQ. CDR3 loop: CASSNQGLGNTEAFF. CDR3 nucleotide sequence: TGCGCCAGCAGCAACCAAGGGTTAGGGAACACTGAAGCTTTCTTT.

The chain uses TRBV5-1 and TRBJ1-6; 7 bases line up with TRBD1. The germline gives CDR1 SGHRS, CDR2 YFSETQ. With 6 bases clipped from V and 5 bases from J, the junction kept 5 bases outside the gene matches. CDR3 length: 14 amino acids. CDR3 in amino acids: CASNTGVDNSPLHF. The CDR3 nucleotides read TGCGCCAGCAACACAGGGGTAGATAATTCACCCCTCCACTTT.

This clonotype has a handful of counts. V usage is TRBV6-5 and J usage is TRBJ2-2; D not certain. Per germline, CDR1 MNHEY and CDR2 SVGAGI. Trimming pared 2 bases from V and 11 bases from J, leaving 12 bases between. The CDR3 covers 13 residues. CDR3 residues: CASSYGLSTELFF. The DNA for the CDR3 is TGTGCCAGCAGTTACGGGTTGTCTACCGAGCTGTTTTTT.

The rearrangement links TRBV6-2 or TRBV6-3 to TRBJ1-2; TRBD1 might be the D (6 bases). V was pared by 5 bases and J by 1 base, with 23 bases between. The CDR3 runs 18 residues. Germline CDR1 MNHEY, CDR2 SVGEGT. The chain's CDR3 is CASSLRLDRIESNYGYTF. DNA for the CDR3: TGTGCCAGCAGTCTTCGTCTTGACAGGATAGAGAGTAACTATGGCTACACCTTC.

The chain joins TRBV20-1 to TRBJ1-2, with a possible D match to TRBD1 (6 bases). V lost 8 bases to trimming and J lost 1 base, with 17 bases between them. There are 14 residues in the CDR3. CDR1 and CDR2 from the germline V gene are DFQATT and SNEGSKA (reference sequence). CDR3 DNA: TGCAGTAGACGGGGGCCAGCTGATAACTATGGCTACACCTTC. Amino acids: CSRRGPADNYGYTF.

The chain uses TRBV12-3 or TRBV12-4 and TRBJ1-1, with 8 bases lining up with TRBD1. The CDR3 spans 13 residues. Unmatched junction bases numbered 4, after V lost 6 bases and J lost 4 bases. The CDR3 is CASRDRAFTEAFF. CDR3 coding DNA: TGTGCCAGCAGGGACAGGGCTTTCACTGAAGCTTTCTTT.

The CDR3 DNA follows: TGTGCCAGCAGGGACAGCTCGGACGAGCAGTACTTC. Amino acid sequence: CASRDSSDEQYF. The rearrangement uses TRBV7-9 and TRBJ2-7, with D possibly TRBD1 on 6 matching bases. The CDR3 contains 12 residues. The germline gives CDR1 SEHNR, CDR2 FQNEAQ (reference sequence). Trimming shortened V by 6 bases and J by 5 bases, and 11 bases separated the two germline ends.

This clonotype appeared many times. The chain links TRBV7-2 to TRBJ2-1, with D hard to call. The CDR3 length is 12 residues. Germline V gene sequence: CDR1 SGHTA, CDR2 FQGNSA. Trimming pared 2 bases from V and 7 bases from J, leaving 6 bases between. This chain's CDR3 is CASSLRPNEQFF. Written as DNA, the CDR3 is TGTGCCAGCAGCTTACGGCCGAATGAGCAGTTCTTC.

The V and J genes are TRBV7-2 and TRBJ2-1; 8 nucleotides line up with TRBD2. The CDR3 consists of 14 residues. The V segment lost 5 bases and the J segment 13 bases; nucleotides outside the gene matches: 13. Germline values: CDR1 SGHTA, CDR2 FQGNSA. The CDR3 DNA is TGTGCCAGCAGCCCCCTGACGGGGGGGGTATCCCAGTTCTTC. Protein product: CASSPLTGGVSQFF.

The chain uses TRBV7-4 and TRBJ2-7, with TRBD1 as a possible D gene (5 bases). The CDR3 has 15 residues. Germline V gives CDR1 SGHVT, CDR2 SQSDAQ. The V gene lost 2 bases and the J gene lost 2 bases, with 13 bases spanning the gap. The CDR3 here is CASSLSIGDTYEQYF. As DNA, the CDR3 is TGTGCCAGCAGCTTAAGTATAGGGGATACCTACGAGCAGTACTTC.

V usage is TRBV6-5 and J usage is TRBJ2-6, with TRBD1 identical over 8 bases. Per germline, CDR1 MNHEY and CDR2 SVGAGI. With V trimmed by 5 bases and J by 4 bases, 4 bases remained unmatched. This CDR3 is built from 15 residues. This CDR3 is CASSRTGSGANVLTF. CDR3 DNA sequence: TGTGCCAGCAGTCGGACAGGGTCCGGGGCCAACGTCCTGACTTTC.

The V and J genes are TRBV20-1 and TRBJ1-4; 12 nucleotides agree with TRBD1. CDR1 is DFQATT, CDR2 SNEGSKA, per germline (reference sequence). CDR3 length equals 16 residues. Germline trimming cut 0 bases from V and 9 bases from J; bases unmatched to any gene: 8. CDR3 sequence: CSARDDSGQGAQKLFF. DNA of the CDR3: TGCAGTGCTAGAGATGATTCGGGACAGGGGGCCCAAAAACTGTTTTTT.

The chain joins TRBV11-3 to TRBJ2-5, with unresolved D. CDR1 SGHNT and CDR2 YENEEA come from the germline V gene. The CDR3 is 17 amino acids. Trimming took off 3 bases at V and 4 bases at J, with 21 bases between the two ends. CDR3 residues: CASSLGYRAAKVETQYF. CDR3 DNA sequence: TGTGCCAGCAGCTTGGGGTATCGGGCAGCAAAGGTAGAGACCCAGTACTTC. Combining the CDR3 with reference TRBV11-3 and TRBJ2-5 gives the whole variable domain EAGVVQSPRYKIIEKKQPVAFWCNPISGHNTLYWYLQNLGQGPELLIRYENEEAVDDSQLPKDRFSAERLKGVDSTLKIQPAELGDSAVYLCASSLGYRAAKVETQYFGPGTRLLVL.

This chain joins TRBV6-2 or TRBV6-3 and TRBJ1-1; unclear D gene. This CDR3 has 13 amino acids. The germline V gene encodes CDR1 MNHEY and CDR2 SVGEGT. With 2 bases removed from V and 6 bases from J, the gap between germline ends came to 10 bases. The DNA of the CDR3 is TGTGCCAGCAGTTACACGACGTGGGCTGAAGCTTTCTTT. Translated: CASSYTTWAEAFF.

This clonotype showed up just once. This chain joins TRBV12-3 or TRBV12-4 and TRBJ1-2; no firm D call. This CDR3 region has 12 residues. Trimming left V 6 bases short and J 6 bases short, with 11 bases between. The DNA for the CDR3 is TGTGCCAGCAGCTCCGGTTCGCATGGCTACACCTTC. As protein: CASSSGSHGYTF.

This clonotype was counted only a few times. J is TRBJ2-5 and V is TRBV6-2 or TRBV6-3, with a tentative D call TRBD1 (5 bases). Germline assignment: CDR1 MNHEY and CDR2 SVGEGT. The CDR3 length is 14 residues. The V and J ends lost 2 bases and 1 base respectively, with 8 bases between them. The CDR3 coding sequence is TGTGCCAGCAGTTACGTCGACAGCCAAGAGACCCAGTACTTC. This sequence encodes CASSYVDSQETQYF.

This clonotype appeared a single time. In DNA form, the CDR3 reads TGTGCCACCAGTGAGCCCAGATCCGGCCTCGGGGCGTATGGCTACACCTTC. It is translated as CATSEPRSGLGAYGYTF. The gene calls are TRBV24-1 and TRBJ1-2; a possible D gene is TRBD1 (5 bases). CDR3 length equals 17 residues. The V gene's germline CDR1 is KGHDR and CDR2 SFDVKD. The germline V and J ends were trimmed by 4 bases and 5 bases, with 22 bases remaining between them.

The chain combines TRBV7-6 with TRBJ2-2; 7 nucleotides agree with TRBD2. V lost 5 bases to trimming and J lost 1 base; unmatched junction nucleotides: 7. This CDR3 is built from 16 residues. Germline CDR1 and CDR2: SGHVS and FNYEAQ. The CDR3 sequence is CASSTPAGRNTGELFF. The CDR3 DNA reads TGTGCCAGCAGCACCCCAGCGGGGAGGAACACCGGGGAGCTGTTTTTT.

This clonotype occurred a few times. The CDR3 reads CASTDRAGFEQYF. In nucleotides, the CDR3 is TGTGCCAGCACCGACAGGGCCGGCTTCGAGCAGTACTTC. The chain has TRBV7-2 and TRBJ2-7, with 7 bases lining up with TRBD1. The CDR3 is made up of 13 amino acids. V was clipped by 7 bases and J by 6 bases; unmatched bases: 9. From germline, CDR1 is SGHTA and CDR2 FQGNSA.

This clonotype occurred a few times. The chain combines TRBV7-2 with TRBJ2-5, with D maybe TRBD1 (5 bases). The V gene lost 4 bases and the J gene lost 3 bases, with 18 bases spanning the gap. The V gene's germline CDR1 is SGHTA and CDR2 FQGNSA. The CDR3 covers 16 residues. The CDR3 here is CASSSPPGPWEETQYF. The CDR3 coding sequence is TGTGCCAGCAGCTCCCCCCCAGGGCCATGGGAAGAGACCCAGTACTTC.

The V and J genes are TRBV5-1 and TRBJ1-1; perhaps TRBD1 as D (6 bases). Germline V gives CDR1 SGHRS, CDR2 YFSETQ. CDR3 length: 16 residues. V gave up 2 bases and J gave up 0 bases, with 14 bases separating them. CDR3 nucleotide sequence: TGCGCCAGCAGCTTTTGGTCACAGGGCGTGAACACTGAAGCTTTCTTT. Translation: CASSFWSQGVNTEAFF. The variable domain in full, with the rest retrieved from reference TRBV5-1 and TRBJ1-1, is KAGVTQTPRYLIKTRGQQVTLSCSPISGHRSVSWYQQTPGQGLQFLFEYFSETQRNKGNFPGRFSGRQFSNSRSEMNVSTLELGDSALYLCASSFWSQGVNTEAFFGQGTRLTVV.

The chain couples TRBV4-1 to TRBJ1-2; no clear D. Trimming removed 3 bases at V and 4 bases at J, with 15 bases between. The CDR3 loop spans 15 amino acids. Germline V gene lookup returns CDR1 MGHRA and CDR2 YSYEKL. The CDR3 loop is CASSHTPGKFYGYTF. DNA for the CDR3: TGCGCCAGCAGCCACACTCCGGGAAAGTTCTATGGCTACACCTTC.

The DNA of the CDR3 is TGCAGTGCTAGAAGGCGCAGGGGGCAACAGCCCCAGCATTTT. Protein product: CSARRRRGQQPQHF. The chain employs TRBV20-1 and TRBJ1-5, with 8 bases fitting TRBD1. The CDR3 loop spans 14 amino acids. With V trimmed by 2 bases and J by 7 bases, 7 bases remained unmatched. CDR1 is DFQATT and CDR2 is SNEGSKA in the germline V gene (reference sequence).

The chain couples TRBV12-3 or TRBV12-4 to TRBJ1-2; 7 bases line up with TRBD1. V dropped 4 bases and J dropped 8; count of bases not matched to a gene: 13. The CDR3 is made up of 15 amino acids. CDR3 region: CASSSGSGPGGGYTF. CDR3 DNA sequence: TGTGCCAGCAGTTCGGGCTCGGGGCCAGGGGGGGGCTACACCTTC.

This clonotype showed up just a few times. CDR3 DNA sequence: TGTGCCAGCAGTTGGAGGGGCATAGCCAAAAACATTCAGTACTTC. Residues: CASSWRGIAKNIQYF. The chain links TRBV28 to TRBJ2-4; a possible D gene is TRBD2 (6 bases). CDR3 length: 15 amino acids. Trimming shortened V by 4 bases and J by 0 bases, and 10 bases separated the two germline ends. Germline values: CDR1 MDHEN, CDR2 SYDVKM.

The genes are TRBV15 and TRBJ2-1; maybe TRBD2 (6 bases). V lost 6 bases to trimming and J lost 9 bases, with 15 bases between them. This CDR3 has 13 residues. Germline V gene sequence: CDR1 LNHNV, CDR2 YYDKDF (reference sequence). The CDR3 is CATRMGLSGEQFF. The CDR3 nucleotides read TGTGCCACCAGGATGGGACTCAGTGGTGAGCAGTTCTTC. The full variable domain, rest sourced from reference TRBV15 and TRBJ2-1, is DAMVIQNPRYQVTQFGKPVTLSCSQTLNHNVMYWYQQKSSQAPKLLFHYYDKDFNNEADTPDNFQSRRPNTSFCFLDIRSPGLGDTAMYLCATRMGLSGEQFFGPGTRLTVL.

The genes are TRBV7-2 and TRBJ2-7; D could derive from TRBD1 or TRBD2 (6 bases each). The CDR3 covers 16 residues. Germline V CDR1 and CDR2: SGHTA, FQGNSA. The V and J ends lost 5 bases and 4 bases respectively, with 21 bases between them. The CDR3 protein is CASSGRAGQWAYEQYF. CDR3 DNA: TGTGCCAGCAGCGGCCGGGCGGGACAATGGGCGTACGAGCAGTACTTC.

This clonotype was detected only a few times. The chain's CDR3 is CASSSLAGGLEQFF. The CDR3 DNA sequence: TGTGCCAGCAGCTCCCTAGCGGGGGGGCTTGAGCAGTTCTTC. The V gene is TRBV7-2, the J gene TRBJ2-1, with TRBD2 identical over 12 bases. CDR3 length equals 14 residues. The germline V gene encodes CDR1 SGHTA and CDR2 FQGNSA. V lost 4 bases and J lost 9; bases outside the gene matches: 4. Full variable domain (outside the CDR3, taken from reference TRBV7-2 and TRBJ2-1): GAGVSQSPSNKVTEKGKDVELRCDPISGHTALYWYRQSLGQGLEFLIYFQGNSAPDKSGLPSDRFSAERTGGSVSTLTIQRTQQEDSAVYLCASSSLAGGLEQFFGPGTRLTVL.

This sequence joins TRBV20-1 and TRBJ1-2, with a possible D match to TRBD1 (6 bases). Per germline, CDR1 DFQATT and CDR2 SNEGSKA (reference sequence). V lost 1 base and J lost 6, with 15 bases in between. CDR3 length: 14 residues. The CDR3 region is CSARGSTGTHGYTF. Here the CDR3 DNA reads TGCAGTGCTAGAGGTAGCACCGGGACACATGGCTACACCTTC.